The 5 T cell receptor beta chains in this list originate from one sample, sequenced in a study of blood T cell repertoires in COVID-19. TCRdb's table, derived via immunoSEQ multiplex PCR, lists solely in-frame clones and lacks some. The data hold approximately 210,000 clones, with around 88% observed a single time. The sample was peripheral blood. The receptors come from a man aged 18 to 29 with active or convalescent COVID-19.

This clone came up once. V is TRBV6-5 and J is TRBJ1-2, with 7 nucleotides matching TRBD1. Trimming took 4 bases from V and 2 from J; bases not matched to a gene: 4. Germline V gene data show CDR1 as MNHEY and CDR2 as SVGAGI. This CDR3 region has 14 residues. CDR3 coding DNA: TGTGCCAGCAGTTCCCTGGGACAGAACTATGGCTACACCTTC. It specifies CASSSLGQNYGYTF.

The V gene is TRBV5-1, the J gene TRBJ2-1; 10 bases match TRBD2. Germline-derived CDR1 and CDR2 are SGHRS and YFSETQ. The V gene end was trimmed by 4 bases and the J gene end by 4 bases; junction bases not matched to a gene: 8. The CDR3 is 16 amino acids. CDR3 coding DNA: TGCGCCAGCAGCCGGACCCCTAGCGGGAGTTACAATGAGCAGTTCTTC. Amino acids: CASSRTPSGSYNEQFF.

The chain couples TRBV19 to TRBJ1-2; D not resolved. The CDR3 runs 15 residues. V was trimmed by 0 bases and J by 2 bases, leaving 10 bases between them. Germline CDR1 LNHDA, CDR2 SQIVND (reference sequence). The CDR3 DNA reads as TGTGCCAGTAGTATAGAACCCGGAGCAAACTATGGCTACACCTTC. Translation: CASSIEPGANYGYTF. Full variable domain (missing parts from reference TRBV19 and TRBJ1-2): DGGITQSPKYLFRKEGQNVTLSCEQNLNHDAMYWYRQDPGQGLRLIYYSQIVNDFQKGDIAEGYSVSREKKESFPLTVTSAQKNPTAFYLCASSIEPGANYGYTFGSGTRLTVV.

The V gene is TRBV6-6, the J gene TRBJ1-5, with D perhaps matching TRBD1 (5 bases). Germline assignment: CDR1 MNHNY and CDR2 SVGAGI (reference sequence). V was cut by 5 bases and J by 1 base, with 18 bases left in between. The CDR3 is 17 residues long. For the CDR3, the DNA is TGTGCCAGCAGTCCATTCACCGCGGAGGGGAGCAATCAGCCCCAGCATTTT. Protein: CASSPFTAEGSNQPQHF.

The V gene is TRBV5-1, the J gene TRBJ2-7; the D is unclear. Trimming took off 4 bases at V and 6 bases at J, with 14 bases between the two ends. The CDR3 sequence is 13 residues long. The germline gives CDR1 SGHRS, CDR2 YFSETQ. CDR3 coding DNA: TGCGCCAGCAGCATCTCACTAACGGGCGAGCAGTACTTC. It specifies CASSISLTGEQYF.